Listed here are 9 T cell receptor beta chains from one sample, sequenced in a study of CD8 T cells in Susac syndrome. Random-hexamer reverse transcription was applied to roughly 0.5 to 1 ug RNA. MiXCR, applied by TCRdb to the immunoSEQ multiplex PCR reads, yields one record per CDR3 protein. Of over 130,000 distinct CDR3 sequences in the sample, 85% to 95% were seen once. The source material was CD4+ T cells from PBMCs. These receptor sequences come from a human donor with Susac syndrome.

The chain joins TRBV7-8 to TRBJ1-1; no clear D gene. This CDR3 comprises 12 residues. The germline CDR1 and CDR2 sequences are SGHVS and FQNEAQ. V shed 0 bases and J shed 8 bases, with 7 bases lying between them. CDR3 region: CASSLAGKEAFF. The CDR3 nucleotides are TGTGCCAGCAGCTTAGCGGGGAAGGAAGCTTTCTTT.

V gene TRBV11-2 combines with J gene TRBJ2-1; D call uncertain. CDR3 size: 13 residues. Germline lookup yields CDR1 SGHAT and CDR2 FQNNGV. Trimming left V 1 base short and J 12 bases short, with 13 bases between. This CDR3 is CASSLGSLELQFF. The CDR3, as DNA: TGTGCCAGCAGCTTAGGCTCCCTGGAGTTGCAGTTCTTC.

This chain joins TRBV29-1 and TRBJ2-5, with D hard to call. The CDR3 contains 15 residues. CDR1 and CDR2 from the germline V gene are SQVTM and ANQGSEA. The ends were cut back, 1 base at V and 4 bases at J, with 16 bases in the middle. CDR3 nucleotides: TGCAGCGTTGAAGCCCGTTCTGGTCACCGAGAGACCCAGTACTTC. Translating it yields CSVEARSGHRETQYF.

The V gene is TRBV7-2, the J gene TRBJ1-1; unclear D gene. Per the germline V gene, CDR1 is SGHTA and CDR2 is FQGNSA. With 3 bases removed from V and 5 bases from J, the gap between germline ends came to 13 bases. The CDR3 is made up of 14 amino acids. This CDR3 is CASSFLTWKTEAFF. The CDR3 bases are TGTGCCAGCAGCTTCCTCACATGGAAGACTGAAGCTTTCTTT.

The chain employs TRBV3-1 and TRBJ1-2; 7 positions agree with TRBD1. The trim removed 4 bases at V and 5 bases at J, leaving 4 bases unmatched. The CDR3 contains 13 residues. Germline V gene data show CDR1 as LGHDT and CDR2 as YNNKEL (reference sequence). DNA for the CDR3: TGTGCCAGCAGCCCACAGGGGCGTTATGGCTACACCTTC. Translating gives CASSPQGRYGYTF.

This chain connects TRBV4-2 to TRBJ2-7; no reliable D call. This CDR3 has 15 amino acids. V lost 1 base to trimming and J lost 2 bases, with 12 bases between them. Germline V CDR1 and CDR2: LGHNA, YNFKEQ. The DNA for the CDR3 is TGTGCCAGCAGCCAAGTCCCTGGGGATGCCTACGAGCAGTACTTC. Residues: CASSQVPGDAYEQYF.

V gene TRBV12-3 or TRBV12-4 combines with J gene TRBJ2-3; 11 bases agree with TRBD2. This CDR3 has 16 residues. The J segment lost 3 bases and the V segment lost 6 bases, leaving 8 bases of the junction unmatched. CDR3 protein: CASRDTSGGSTDTQYF. The CDR3 DNA follows: TGTGCCAGCAGGGACACTAGCGGGGGTTCTACAGATACGCAGTATTTT.

The chain couples TRBV20-1 to TRBJ2-7, with TRBD2 identical over 8 bases. Per germline, CDR1 DFQATT and CDR2 SNEGSKA (reference sequence). Unmatched junction bases numbered 2, after V lost 3 bases and J lost 4 bases. CDR3 size: 12 residues. This CDR3 is CSASGGEYEQYF. The CDR3 DNA sequence: TGCAGTGCTAGCGGGGGGGAATACGAGCAGTACTTC.

The rearrangement joins TRBV7-9 to TRBJ2-1, with D perhaps matching TRBD2 (5 bases). Germline assignment: CDR1 SEHNR and CDR2 FQNEAQ (reference sequence). The V and J ends lost 5 bases and 3 bases respectively, with 20 bases between them. The CDR3 has 17 amino acids. CDR3 amino acids: CASSPPIRDINYNEQFF. DNA for the CDR3: TGTGCCAGCAGCCCCCCCATCCGGGATATTAACTACAATGAGCAGTTCTTC. Supplemented by reference TRBV7-9 and TRBJ2-1, the full variable domain reads DTGVSQNPRHKITKRGQNVTFRCDPISEHNRLYWYRQTLGQGPEFLTYFQNEAQLEKSRLLSDRFSAERPKGSFSTLEIQRTEQGDSAMYLCASSPPIRDINYNEQFFGPGTRLTVL.